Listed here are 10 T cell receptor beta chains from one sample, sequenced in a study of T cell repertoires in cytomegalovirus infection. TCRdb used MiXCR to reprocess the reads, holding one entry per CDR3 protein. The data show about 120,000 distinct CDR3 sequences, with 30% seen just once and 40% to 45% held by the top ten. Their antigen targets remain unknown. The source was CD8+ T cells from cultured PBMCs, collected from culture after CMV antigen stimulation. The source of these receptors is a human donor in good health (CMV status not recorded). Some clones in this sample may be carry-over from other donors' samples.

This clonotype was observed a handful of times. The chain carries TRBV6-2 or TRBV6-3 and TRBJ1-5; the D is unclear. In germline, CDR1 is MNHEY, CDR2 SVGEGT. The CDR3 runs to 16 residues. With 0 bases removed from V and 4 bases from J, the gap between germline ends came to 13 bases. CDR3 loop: CASSYSMEGENQPQHF. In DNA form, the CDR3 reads TGTGCCAGCAGTTACTCCATGGAGGGCGAGAATCAGCCCCAGCATTTT.

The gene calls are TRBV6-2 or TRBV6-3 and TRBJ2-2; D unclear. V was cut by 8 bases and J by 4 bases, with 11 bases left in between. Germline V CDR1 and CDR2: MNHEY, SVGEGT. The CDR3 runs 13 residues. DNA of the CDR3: TGTGCCAGCCTATTCAGGAGCACCGGGGAGCTGTTTTTT. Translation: CASLFRSTGELFF.

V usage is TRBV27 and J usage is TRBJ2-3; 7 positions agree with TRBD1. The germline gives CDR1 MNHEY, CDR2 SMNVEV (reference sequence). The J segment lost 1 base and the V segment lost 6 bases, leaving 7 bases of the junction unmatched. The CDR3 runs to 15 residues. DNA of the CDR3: TGTGCCAGCAGCCCTGGGACAGCCCGCACAGATACGCAGTATTTT. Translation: CASSPGTARTDTQYF.

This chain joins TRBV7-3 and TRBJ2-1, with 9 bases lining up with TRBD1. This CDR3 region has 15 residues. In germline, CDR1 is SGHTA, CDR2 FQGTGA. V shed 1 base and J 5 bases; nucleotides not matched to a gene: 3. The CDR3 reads CASSLNRGLDNEQFF. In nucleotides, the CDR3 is TGTGCCAGCAGCTTAAACAGGGGGCTAGACAATGAGCAGTTCTTC.

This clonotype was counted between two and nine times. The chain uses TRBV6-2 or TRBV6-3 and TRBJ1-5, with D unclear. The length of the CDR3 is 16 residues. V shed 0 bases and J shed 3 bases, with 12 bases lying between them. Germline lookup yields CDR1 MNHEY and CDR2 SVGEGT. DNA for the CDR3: TGTGCCAGCAGTTACTCGGGCGTGGGAGCCAATCAGCCCCAGCATTTT. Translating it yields CASSYSGVGANQPQHF.

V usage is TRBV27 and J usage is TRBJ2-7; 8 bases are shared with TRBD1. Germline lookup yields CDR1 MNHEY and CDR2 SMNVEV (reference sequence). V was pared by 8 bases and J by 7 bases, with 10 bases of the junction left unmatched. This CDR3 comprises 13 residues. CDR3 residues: CASSSGQDGEQYF. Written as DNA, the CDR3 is TGTGCCAGCTCCTCGGGACAGGACGGGGAGCAGTACTTC.

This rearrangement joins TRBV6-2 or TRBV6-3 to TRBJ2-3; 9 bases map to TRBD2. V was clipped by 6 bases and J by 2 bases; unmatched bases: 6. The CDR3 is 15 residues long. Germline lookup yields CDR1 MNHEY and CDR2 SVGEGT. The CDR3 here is CASSYSGGLTDTQYF. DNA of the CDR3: TGTGCCAGCAGCTATAGCGGGGGACTCACAGATACGCAGTATTTT.

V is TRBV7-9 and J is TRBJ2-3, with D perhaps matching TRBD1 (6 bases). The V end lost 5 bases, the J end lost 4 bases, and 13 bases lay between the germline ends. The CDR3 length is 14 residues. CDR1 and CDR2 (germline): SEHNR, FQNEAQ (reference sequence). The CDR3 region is CASSPVTGSDTQYF. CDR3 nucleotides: TGTGCCAGCAGCCCCGTCACAGGGTCAGATACGCAGTATTTT.

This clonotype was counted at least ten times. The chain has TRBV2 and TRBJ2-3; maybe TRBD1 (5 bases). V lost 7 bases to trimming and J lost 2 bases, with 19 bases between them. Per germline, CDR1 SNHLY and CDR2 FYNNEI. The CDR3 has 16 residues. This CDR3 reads CASIRTTESYTDTQYF. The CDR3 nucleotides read TGTGCCAGCATCCGAACGACAGAGTCGTACACAGATACGCAGTATTTT.

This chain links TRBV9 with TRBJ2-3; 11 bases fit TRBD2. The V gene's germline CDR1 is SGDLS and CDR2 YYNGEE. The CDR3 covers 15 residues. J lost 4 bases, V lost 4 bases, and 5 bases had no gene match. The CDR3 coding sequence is TGTGCCAGCAGCCGTAGCGGGGGGGCCGCAGATACGCAGTATTTT. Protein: CASSRSGGAADTQYF.